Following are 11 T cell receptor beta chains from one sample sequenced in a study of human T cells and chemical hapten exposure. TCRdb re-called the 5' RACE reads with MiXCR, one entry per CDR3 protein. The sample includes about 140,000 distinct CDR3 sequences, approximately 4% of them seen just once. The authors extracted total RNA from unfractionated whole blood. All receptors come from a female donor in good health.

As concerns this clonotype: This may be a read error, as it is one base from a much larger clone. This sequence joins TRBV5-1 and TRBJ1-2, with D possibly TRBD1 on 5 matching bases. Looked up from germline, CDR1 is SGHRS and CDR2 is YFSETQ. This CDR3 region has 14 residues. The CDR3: CASSTGTPTNGDTF. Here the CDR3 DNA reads TGCGCCAGCAGCACCGGGACGCCCACGAATGGCGACACCTTC.

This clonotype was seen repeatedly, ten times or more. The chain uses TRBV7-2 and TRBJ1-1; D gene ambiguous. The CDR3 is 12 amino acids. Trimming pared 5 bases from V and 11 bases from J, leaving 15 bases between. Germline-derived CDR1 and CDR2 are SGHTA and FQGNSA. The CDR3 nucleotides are TGTGCCAGCAGCCCAGTATCGTCGTCGGCTTTCTTT. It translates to CASSPVSSSAFF.

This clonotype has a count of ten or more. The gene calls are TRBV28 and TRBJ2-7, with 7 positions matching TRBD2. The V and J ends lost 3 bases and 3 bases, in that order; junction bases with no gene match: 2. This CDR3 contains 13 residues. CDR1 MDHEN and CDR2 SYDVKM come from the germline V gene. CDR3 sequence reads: CASSLGGGYEQYF. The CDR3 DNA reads TGTGCCAGCAGTTTGGGGGGGGGCTACGAGCAGTACTTC. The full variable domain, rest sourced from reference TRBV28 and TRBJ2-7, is DVKVTQSSRYLVKRTGEKVFLECVQDMDHENMFWYRQDPGLGLRLIYFSYDVKMKEKGDIPEGYSVSREKKERFSLILESASTNQTSMYLCASSLGGGYEQYFGPGTRLTVT.

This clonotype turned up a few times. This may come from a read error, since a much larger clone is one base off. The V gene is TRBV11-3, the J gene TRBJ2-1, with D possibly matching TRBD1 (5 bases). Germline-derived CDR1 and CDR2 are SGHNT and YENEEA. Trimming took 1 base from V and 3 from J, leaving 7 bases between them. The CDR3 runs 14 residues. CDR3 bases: TGTGCCAGCAGCTTAGCAGGGATCTACAATGAGCAGTTCTTC. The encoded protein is CASSLAGIYNEQFF.

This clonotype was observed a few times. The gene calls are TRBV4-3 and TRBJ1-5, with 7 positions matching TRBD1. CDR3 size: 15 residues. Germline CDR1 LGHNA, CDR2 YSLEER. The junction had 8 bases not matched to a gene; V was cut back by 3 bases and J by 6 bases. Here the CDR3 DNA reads TGCGCCAGCAGCCACCAACAGGGGCGTGGTCAGCCCCAGCATTTT. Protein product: CASSHQQGRGQPQHF.

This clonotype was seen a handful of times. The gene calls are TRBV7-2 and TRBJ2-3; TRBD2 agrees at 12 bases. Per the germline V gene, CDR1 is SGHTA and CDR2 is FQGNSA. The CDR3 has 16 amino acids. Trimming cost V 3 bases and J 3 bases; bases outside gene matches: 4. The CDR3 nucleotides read TGTGCCAGCAGCTTCCCGACTAGCGGGGGAACAGATACGCAGTATTTT. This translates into CASSFPTSGGTDTQYF.

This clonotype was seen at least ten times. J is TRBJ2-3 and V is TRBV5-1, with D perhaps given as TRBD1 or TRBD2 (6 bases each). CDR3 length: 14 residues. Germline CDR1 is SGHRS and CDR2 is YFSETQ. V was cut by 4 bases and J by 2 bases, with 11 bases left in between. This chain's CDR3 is CASSKTGATDTQYF. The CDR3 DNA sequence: TGCGCCAGCAGCAAGACGGGGGCCACAGATACGCAGTATTTT.

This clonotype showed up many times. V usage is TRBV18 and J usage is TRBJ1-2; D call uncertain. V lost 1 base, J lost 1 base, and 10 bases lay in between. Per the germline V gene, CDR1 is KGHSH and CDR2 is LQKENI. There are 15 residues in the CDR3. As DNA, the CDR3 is TGTGCCAGCTCACCACAGGACGGTTTTAACTATGGCTACACCTTC. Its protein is CASSPQDGFNYGYTF.

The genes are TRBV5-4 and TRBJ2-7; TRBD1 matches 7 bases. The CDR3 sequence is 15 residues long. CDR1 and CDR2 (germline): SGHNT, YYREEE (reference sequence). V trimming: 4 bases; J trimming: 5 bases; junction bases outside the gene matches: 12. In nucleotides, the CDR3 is TGTGCCAGCAGCGGTCGGACAGGAGTGGACGACGAGCAGTACTTC. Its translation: CASSGRTGVDDEQYF.

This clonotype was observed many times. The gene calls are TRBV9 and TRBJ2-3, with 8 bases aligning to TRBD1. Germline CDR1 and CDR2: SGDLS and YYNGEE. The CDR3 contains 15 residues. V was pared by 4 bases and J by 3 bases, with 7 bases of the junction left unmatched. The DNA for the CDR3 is TGTGCCAGCAGCATTCCGACAGGGGAGACAGATACGCAGTATTTT. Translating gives CASSIPTGETDTQYF.

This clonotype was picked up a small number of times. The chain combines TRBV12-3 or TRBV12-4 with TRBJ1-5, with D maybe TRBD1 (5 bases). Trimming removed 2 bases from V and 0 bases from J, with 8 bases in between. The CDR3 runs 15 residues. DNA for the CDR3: TGTGCCAGCAGTTTACAGGGAGGTAGCAATCAGCCCCAGCATTTT. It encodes CASSLQGGSNQPQHF.